This T cell receptor beta chain was retrieved from a study of blood T cell repertoires in COVID-19 (dated by TCRdb to between 2020 and 2021). Some background on the complete study: Collaborator samples came from the United States, Italy and Spain and covered acute and convalescent phases of COVID-19. Subjects who had been exposed to COVID-19, were actively infected with it, or had recovered from it provided the deeply sampled blood TCRbeta repertoires that made up the dataset. Samples were obtained from the ongoing ImmuneRACE study (first 160 participants) and from about 1,300 subjects provided by 6 global collaborators. Where available, HLA class I and class II types were obtained from metadata supplied by the sample provider rather than from assay-based typing. The sample metadata nearly always contained a de-identified subject ID, COVID-19 status, age in years and sex. The prospective study material was composed of cDNA or gDNA derived from T cells, B-cell-depleted T cells, or PBMCs. The repertoires were released in a freely available public database intended as a resource for research on the immune response to SARS-CoV-2. General study outcomes and caveats: How much clinical and demographic metadata was included differed by source and by participant, and the metadata was provided uncurated.

V has 2 bases trimmed and J has 7 bases trimmed; junction bases matching no gene number 4. CDR1 and CDR2 are read off the germline V gene as SQVTM and ANQGSEA. The CDR3 covers 12 residues, taking in both the cysteine and the phenylalanine. Only the CDR3 region is kept as DNA, spanning 36 bases read in frame from base 1. Whole blood was collected in K2EDTA tubes by collaborating institutions according to the institutions' own protocols. For TCRbeta analysis, collaborators shipped samples as frozen whole blood, isolated PBMCs, or DNA extracted from either of those sample types. This clone has only one observation. The specificity of this receptor is unknown. Per-nucleotide qualities are absent, and no much larger clonotype sits a single base away. The immunoSEQ Assay, a bias-controlled multiplex PCR, was used to amplify TCRbeta CDR3 regions from genomic DNA. In the authors' own workflow: Within the assay, amplification of reference gene primers was used to estimate how many nucleated cells each sample contained. To quantify the absolute abundance of each unique TCRbeta CDR3 rearrangement, sequence reads were collapsed and filtered. For each sample, productive Simpson clonality was calculated by taking the square root of Simpson's diversity index across productive rearrangements. TCRdb took this table from immuneACCESS and kept in-frame rearrangements with V and J called. Such tables lack part of the clones; where checked against another copy, unresolved V genes explain under half of the gap, and the rest is unexplained. For V, J and clone size, that table is used; D and trimming come from the DNA. The sample records 40,000 to 55,000 clones, approximately 82% of which are singletons. Over 4.5% of the sample is in the top ten clones.

The clonotype was recovered from a human donor in a cohort sampled during active COVID-19. The sample consisted of peripheral blood. The chain is encoded by TRBV29-1 joined to TRBJ1-1, with TRBD1 matching 7 junction bases. The CDR3 here reads CSVEMTGIEAFF. The DNA sequence is TGCAGCGTTGAAATGACAGGGATTGAAGCTTTCTTT. The full variable domain, with segments outside the CDR3 supplied by the reference TRBV29-1 and TRBJ1-1 proteins, appears as SAVISQKPSRDICQRGTSLTIQCQVDSQVTMMFWYRQQPGQSLTLIATANQGSEATYESGFVIDKFPISRPNLTFSTLTVSNMSPEDSSIYLCSVEMTGIEAFFGQGTRLTVV.